Listed here are 20 T cell receptor beta chains from one sample, sequenced in a study of Ad26.COV2.S vaccination and SARS-CoV-2 variants. Produced via immunoSEQ multiplex PCR; TCRdb's table is partial and in-frame only. The sample has about 350,000 clones, roughly 90% seen once. Treatment reported: around 19 received Ad26.COV2.S at low or high dose, single or two shots; several received placebo; per-sample allocation not given. The investigators took samples on day 63 after the first vaccine or placebo injection. This sample comprised peripheral blood, obtained in a trial of Ad26.COV2.S vaccine versus placebo. These receptors originate from a person between 18 and 65 years old who received the Ad26.COV2.S COVID-19 vaccine or a placebo.

The V gene is TRBV28, the J gene TRBJ1-5; 10 bases line up with TRBD1. Germline V gene sequence: CDR1 MDHEN, CDR2 SYDVKM. V trimming: 5 bases; J trimming: 5 bases; junction bases outside the gene matches: 12. CDR3 length: 17 amino acids. The CDR3: CASSRPDRGLIDQPQHF. CDR3 bases: TGTGCCAGCAGTCGGCCCGACAGGGGGCTTATCGATCAGCCCCAGCATTTT.

The chain joins TRBV27 to TRBJ1-3; possible D gene TRBD1, 6 bases. The CDR3 spans 14 residues. The germline V and J ends were trimmed by 6 bases and 0 bases, with 9 bases remaining between them. Germline V CDR1 and CDR2: MNHEY, SMNVEV (reference sequence). The CDR3 region is CASRQGNSGNTIYF. The CDR3 nucleotides read TGTGCCAGCAGACAGGGCAACTCTGGAAACACCATATATTTT.

The V gene is TRBV2, the J gene TRBJ1-2; 10 nucleotides agree with TRBD1. CDR1 SNHLY and CDR2 FYNNEI come from the germline V gene. The CDR3 consists of 13 residues. Trimming removed 11 bases from V and 3 bases from J; junction bases left unmatched: 6. The CDR3 nucleotides are TGTGCCCCGACAGGGGGCCGGGACTATGGCTACACCTTC. Translated, it gives CAPTGGRDYGYTF.

Note on this clone: Different DNA sequences within this sample yield the same CDR3. The rearrangement uses TRBV3-1 (or the pseudogene TRBV3-2) and TRBJ2-1; D gene unclear. Trimming stripped 1 base from V and 9 bases from J, with 4 bases between. Germline CDR1 LGHDT, CDR2 YNNKEL (reference sequence). CDR3 length: 11 amino acids. The CDR3 DNA sequence: TGTGCCAGCAGCCAAGGAGGTGAGCAGTTCTTC. Protein: CASSQGGEQFF.

The chain combines TRBV7-9 with TRBJ2-3, with TRBD1 matching over 9 bases. CDR1 is SEHNR and CDR2 is FQNEAQ in the germline V gene (reference sequence). The CDR3 sequence is 18 residues long. With V trimmed by 7 bases and J by 4 bases, 18 bases remained unmatched. This chain's CDR3 is CASNRWTGDQRGPDTQYF. CDR3 nucleotide sequence: TGTGCCAGCAACCGGTGGACAGGGGACCAAAGGGGCCCAGATACGCAGTATTTT.

V and J are TRBV12-3 or TRBV12-4 and TRBJ2-5; D is ambiguous. V lost 1 base, J lost 9 bases, and 6 bases lay in between. This CDR3 comprises 11 residues. The DNA for the CDR3 is TGTGCCAGCAGTTTAGTGGGCCCCCAGTACTTC. It yields the protein CASSLVGPQYF.

The V call is TRBV18, the J call TRBJ2-7; weak D call: TRBD2 (6 bases). CDR3 length equals 17 residues. Germline CDR1 reads KGHSH; CDR2 reads LQKENI. Trimming pared 0 bases from V and 3 bases from J, leaving 18 bases between. The CDR3 region has the DNA TGTGCCAGCTCACCACCTGTGAGCGGGCAAACACTCTACGAGCAGTACTTC. Encoded protein: CASSPPVSGQTLYEQYF.

This chain uses TRBV4-1 with TRBJ1-2, with D tentatively TRBD1 (5 bases). This CDR3 has 19 amino acids. Trimming stripped 0 bases from V and 5 bases from J, with 25 bases between. Germline V gives CDR1 MGHRA, CDR2 YSYEKL. CDR3 nucleotide sequence: TGCGCCAGCAGCCAAGATCCGATAGGGTCCTTCTTCGGGGGATATGGCTACACCTTC. This codes for CASSQDPIGSFFGGYGYTF.

The genes are TRBV7-2 and TRBJ2-7, with D possibly being TRBD1 (5 bases). Looked up from germline, CDR1 is SGHTA and CDR2 is FQGNSA. The CDR3 totals 15 residues. Deletions cut 3 bases from V and 2 bases from J, with 14 bases between. The CDR3 reads CASSLAVQGPYEQYF. As DNA, the CDR3 is TGTGCCAGCAGCTTGGCCGTGCAGGGTCCCTACGAGCAGTACTTC.

The gene calls are TRBV19 and TRBJ2-5; tentative D call: TRBD1 (5 bases). This CDR3 contains 13 residues. CDR1 and CDR2 (germline): LNHDA, SQIVND (reference sequence). Trimming took 8 bases from V and 1 from J, leaving 11 bases between them. CDR3 nucleotides: TGTGCCAGTGCCCAGGGAACCCAAGAGACCCAGTACTTC. This translates into CASAQGTQETQYF.

This clone was detected only once. This rearrangement joins TRBV4-1 to TRBJ2-1; TRBD2 is a possible D gene (6 bases). Trimming took 0 bases from V and 1 from J, leaving 13 bases between them. Germline V CDR1 and CDR2: MGHRA, YSYEKL. This CDR3 region has 17 residues. CDR3 coding DNA: TGCGCCAGCAGCCAAGATGAGGGAGGTGGGTCCTACAATGAGCAGTTCTTC. This encodes CASSQDEGGGSYNEQFF.

The chain recombines TRBV5-4 with TRBJ2-2; 8 positions agree with TRBD1. Germline CDR1 is SGHNT and CDR2 is YYREEE (reference sequence). V trimming: 4 bases; J trimming: 4 bases; junction bases outside the gene matches: 6. The CDR3 loop spans 15 amino acids. CDR3 protein: CASSPDRGVTGELFF. The CDR3 DNA reads as TGTGCCAGCAGCCCAGACAGGGGAGTCACCGGGGAGCTGTTTTTT.

The chain has TRBV5-6 and TRBJ1-6, with a tentative D call TRBD1 (5 bases). The V end was cut by 0 bases, the J end by 7 bases, with 11 bases between. Germline V gives CDR1 SGHDT, CDR2 YYEEEE. The CDR3 is made up of 15 amino acids. The DNA for the CDR3 is TGTGCCAGCAGCTTGGTGGGGGGATTAAATTCACCCCTCCACTTT. Amino acids: CASSLVGGLNSPLHF.

The chain links TRBV28 to TRBJ1-4; D is undetermined. The CDR3 has 14 amino acids. Deletions cut 6 bases from V and 1 base from J, with 9 bases between. The germline CDR1 and CDR2 sequences are MDHEN and SYDVKM. DNA of the CDR3: TGTGCCAGCAGACCCAGGCGAACTAATGAAAAACTGTTTTTT. Its translation is CASRPRRTNEKLFF.

The chain carries TRBV18 and TRBJ2-7, with 8 bases identical to TRBD1. The CDR3 spans 15 residues. V lost 4 bases and J lost 3; bases outside the gene matches: 8. Germline loops: CDR1 KGHSH, CDR2 LQKENI. In nucleotides, the CDR3 is TGTGCCAGCTCACAGACAGGGGTGGGGGGCTACGAGCAGTACTTC. Translating it yields CASSQTGVGGYEQYF.

The rearrangement links TRBV28 to TRBJ1-5; 11 positions match TRBD1. The CDR3 is 18 amino acids. Germline-derived CDR1 and CDR2 are MDHEN and SYDVKM. The V segment lost 0 bases and the J segment 0 bases; nucleotides outside the gene matches: 4. The CDR3 coding sequence is TGTGCCAGCAGTTTATGGGACAGGGGGCTTGGTAGCAATCAGCCCCAGCATTTT. Translating it yields CASSLWDRGLGSNQPQHF.

The rearrangement links TRBV30 to TRBJ2-7; TRBD2 might be the D (6 bases). The CDR3 runs to 14 residues. The V and J ends lost 4 bases and 6 bases respectively, with 19 bases between them. The germline CDR1 and CDR2 sequences are GTSNPN and SVGIG (reference sequence). The CDR3 sequence is CAWKAGIGSSEQYF. CDR3 in DNA: TGTGCCTGGAAGGCGGGGATAGGGTCTTCCGAGCAGTACTTC.

The rearrangement links TRBV25-1 to TRBJ2-1; 9 bases align to TRBD1. With 4 bases clipped from V and 5 bases from J, the junction kept 3 bases outside the gene matches. The germline V gene encodes CDR1 MGHDK and CDR2 SYGVNS. This CDR3 has 14 residues. This CDR3 is CASSVDRGHNEQFF. The CDR3 nucleotides are TGTGCCAGCAGTGTGGACAGGGGCCACAATGAGCAGTTCTTC.

This chain links TRBV29-1 with TRBJ2-3; D might be TRBD2 (6 bases). Per germline, CDR1 SQVTM and CDR2 ANQGSEA. This CDR3 comprises 14 residues. V was cut by 2 bases and J by 2 bases, with 11 bases left in between. The CDR3 DNA reads as TGCAGCGTTGAACAAGGGGACTCCACAGATACGCAGTATTTT. Protein: CSVEQGDSTDTQYF.

The rearrangement joins TRBV7-2 to TRBJ2-1; tentatively, D is TRBD1 (5 bases). The length of the CDR3 is 17 residues. V gave up 5 bases and J gave up 4 bases, with 21 bases separating them. The germline V gene encodes CDR1 SGHTA and CDR2 FQGNSA. This CDR3 is CASSLQGGDRRYNEQFF. The CDR3 nucleotides read TGTGCCAGCAGCCTTCAGGGTGGAGACAGAAGATACAATGAGCAGTTCTTC.